Given below is one TCR beta chain in context. No antigen is known for it. These data originate in a study of OX40 agonist ivuxolimab in advanced cancers. Overall study: Three patients, one with hepatocellular carcinoma and two with cutaneous melanoma, achieved partial responses.

Assay used: immunoSEQ multiplex PCR; TCRdb lists only in-frame clones, some missing. Of roughly 70,000 clones listed, approximately 78% are singletons. Study-wide results and caveats: The study found among the lowest clonal expansion in partial responders at 0.1-3.0 mg/kg.

CDR3 length equals 14 residues. From germline, CDR1 is SGHTA and CDR2 FQGNSA. V shed 5 bases and J 4 bases; nucleotides not matched to a gene: 6. V gene TRBV7-2 combines with J gene TRBJ2-3; 7 bases are shared with TRBD1. The sequencing here drew on CD4+ or CD8+ T cells sorted from blood, taken in a trial of the OX40 agonist ivuxolimab. This clonotype was sampled from an adult with an advanced solid tumor such as melanoma, head and neck, liver or kidney cancer. CDR3: CASSTRQGPDTQYF. The CDR3 DNA reads as TGTGCCAGCAGCACCAGACAGGGCCCAGATACGCAGTATTTT.